What follows is one T cell receptor (beta chain) and its context. The specificity of this receptor is unknown. No qualities accompany the bases; no much larger clone lies one base away. The sample belongs to a study of blood T cell repertoires in COVID-19 (dated by TCRdb to 2020 to 2021). Regarding the research as a whole: Samples covering the acute and convalescent phases of COVID-19 were provided by collaborators in the United States, Italy and Spain. The prospective study material was composed of cDNA or gDNA derived from T cells, B-cell-depleted T cells, or PBMCs. Subjects who had been exposed to COVID-19, were actively infected with it, or had recovered from it provided the deeply sampled blood TCRbeta repertoires that made up the dataset. The repertoires were made available in a free public database intended to serve as a resource for research on the immune response to SARS-CoV-2. Samples came from the ongoing ImmuneRACE study (first 160 participants) plus 1,254 subjects from 6 global collaborators. The sample metadata nearly always contained a de-identified subject ID, COVID-19 status, age in years and sex. Where available, HLA class I and class II types were taken from metadata supplied by the sample provider and were not determined by assay-based typing. Study-wide findings and limitations: The amount of clinical and demographic metadata varied by source and participant and was provided uncurated.

V is clipped by 3 bases and J by 1 base, and the sequence between their germline boundaries is 7 bases long. From cysteine to phenylalanine, the CDR3 is 14 amino acids long. The read is trimmed to its CDR3 DNA, 42 bases read in frame from base 1. The CDR1 and CDR2 encoded by the germline V gene are MNHEY and SVGAGI. Collaborating institutions collected whole blood in K2EDTA tubes following their own protocols. Collaborator samples were shipped for TCRbeta analysis as frozen whole blood, isolated PBMCs, or DNA extracted from either sample type. TCRbeta CDR3 regions were amplified from genomic DNA by means of the immunoSEQ Assay, a bias-controlled multiplex PCR. The study's own analysis went as follows. The number of nucleated cells in each sample was estimated from the amplification of reference gene primers within the assay. To quantify the absolute abundance of each unique TCRbeta CDR3 rearrangement, sequence reads were collapsed and filtered. For each sample, productive Simpson clonality was calculated as the square root of Simpson's diversity index over productive rearrangements. This is the immuneACCESS table as TCRdb keeps it, with only in-frame sequences that have V and J called. A part of the clones is gone; compared with another copy, unresolved V genes explain less than half, and the rest is unexplained. V and J calls and clone size are as listed in that table; D and trimming were resolved from the DNA. Present in this sample are around 170,000 clones, more than 90% of which were seen just once. About 0.54% of the sample is taken by the ten largest.

Sequenced input: peripheral blood. The clonotype originates from a middle-aged man with acute or convalescent COVID-19. Here the chain combines TRBV6-5 and TRBJ1-5; too little of a D gene remains to name it. In nucleotide form, the sequence is TGTGCCAGCAGTTATCGCGGGAGCAATCAGCCCCAGCATTTT. Translation gives CASSYRGSNQPQHF.